These 19 T cell receptor beta chains came from one sample sequenced in a study of blood T cell repertoires in COVID-19. The method was immunoSEQ multiplex PCR; TCRdb's version includes in-frame clones alone and lacks a portion of them. The data show hundreds of thousands of clones, with about 85% seen just once and approximately 18% held by the top ten. Sequenced input: PBMCs or T cells enriched from blood (not recorded which). These receptors all stem from a man aged 35 to 55 who had recovered from COVID-19.

The rearrangement links TRBV7-9 to TRBJ2-3, with D tentatively TRBD2 (5 bases). V gave up 3 bases and J gave up 0 bases, with 13 bases separating them. The CDR3 consists of 16 residues. The germline gives CDR1 SEHNR, CDR2 FQNEAQ (reference sequence). The CDR3 loop reads CASSFPTGISTDTQYF. CDR3 sequence (DNA): TGTGCCAGCAGCTTCCCCACGGGGATTAGCACAGATACGCAGTATTTT.

The rearrangement joins TRBV2 to TRBJ1-5, with 10 bases identical to TRBD1. V shed 4 bases, J shed 8 bases, and the junction held 5 bases outside the gene matches. The CDR3 has 14 residues. CDR1 and CDR2 from the germline V gene are SNHLY and FYNNEI. For the CDR3, the DNA is TGTGCCAGCAGTGCTCGACAGGGGGCTAAGCCCCAGCATTTT. Translating it yields CASSARQGAKPQHF.

The rearrangement links TRBV27 to TRBJ1-6; TRBD1 matches 7 bases. V dropped 8 bases and J dropped 0; count of bases not matched to a gene: 13. Germline values: CDR1 MNHEY, CDR2 SMNVEV (reference sequence). The CDR3 extends over 18 amino acids. This chain's CDR3 is CASAPRGTQSSYNSPLHF. CDR3 coding DNA: TGTGCCAGCGCACCCAGGGGGACTCAGAGCTCCTATAATTCACCCCTCCACTTT.

The chain is built from TRBV11-2 and TRBJ2-7, with a weak D call TRBD1 (5 bases). The CDR3 has 13 residues. The ends were cut back, 1 base at V and 4 bases at J, with 8 bases in the middle. The V gene's germline CDR1 is SGHAT and CDR2 FQNNGV. The CDR3 is CASSLVQAYEQYF. As DNA, the CDR3 is TGTGCCAGCAGCTTAGTACAGGCGTACGAGCAGTACTTC.

The chain couples TRBV28 to TRBJ2-7; D perhaps matches TRBD1 (6 bases). V was cut by 2 bases and J by 5 bases, with 13 bases left in between. Per the germline V gene, CDR1 is MDHEN and CDR2 is SYDVKM. CDR3 length: 14 amino acids. The CDR3 DNA sequence: TGTGCCAGCAGTTTAATGGACAGAGTCGACGAGCAGTACTTC. Protein product: CASSLMDRVDEQYF.

V and J are TRBV3-1 (or the pseudogene TRBV3-2) and TRBJ2-7, with 9 bases lining up with TRBD2. Germline CDR1 and CDR2: LGHDT and YNNKEL (reference sequence). Germline trimming cut 3 bases from V and 6 bases from J; bases unmatched to any gene: 12. This CDR3 region has 16 residues. In DNA, the CDR3 is TGTGCCAGCAGCCATTACGGCGGCGGGAGGGCAAGCGAGCAGTACTTC. Protein: CASSHYGGGRASEQYF.

CDR3 in DNA: TGCGCCAGCAGCACACAAGGACAGGGAGGCGGCTACACCTTC. Its translation: CASSTQGQGGGYTF. The chain employs TRBV5-1 and TRBJ1-2; 8 bases agree with TRBD1. This CDR3 has 14 residues. Germline loops: CDR1 SGHRS, CDR2 YFSETQ. The ends lost 4 bases at V and 8 bases at J; junction bases unmatched: 10.

The rearrangement joins TRBV7-2 to TRBJ2-7; 8 bases line up with TRBD1. Per germline, CDR1 SGHTA and CDR2 FQGNSA. After removal of 0 bases from V and 6 bases from J, the junction contained 7 bases not matched to a gene. The CDR3 sequence is 15 residues long. DNA of the CDR3: TGTGCCAGCAGCTTAGCGGGCTCAGGGGGCGGCGAGCAGTACTTC. The encoded protein is CASSLAGSGGGEQYF.

This clone was seen just once. This chain links TRBV6-5 with TRBJ1-1; no definite D call. Germline CDR1 reads MNHEY; CDR2 reads SVGAGI. V lost 7 bases and J 4 bases, leaving 16 bases between the germline ends. The CDR3 length is 14 residues. The CDR3 DNA reads TGTGCCAGCACAAGTATTAGTTTACCCACTGAAGCTTTCTTT. Protein sequence: CASTSISLPTEAFF.

CDR3: CASRPLFLAGLAPETQYF. Written as DNA, the CDR3 is TGCGCCAGCAGGCCACTCTTTCTAGCGGGTCTCGCGCCAGAGACCCAGTACTTC. V usage is TRBV4-1 and J usage is TRBJ2-5; TRBD2 aligns across 8 bases. The CDR3 extends over 18 amino acids. Germline-derived CDR1 and CDR2 are MGHRA and YSYEKL. The junction had 19 bases not matched to a gene; V was cut back by 6 bases and J by 4 bases.

The chain uses TRBV11-2 and TRBJ2-7; 7 bases are shared with TRBD2. This CDR3 is 13 amino acids long. Losses at the gene ends were 0 bases for V and 6 bases for J; bases not matched to a gene: 2. Germline V CDR1 and CDR2: SGHAT, FQNNGV. The CDR3 DNA is TGTGCCAGCAGCTTAGATCTAGCGGCCGAGCAGTACTTC. Its protein is CASSLDLAAEQYF.

The chain couples TRBV15 to TRBJ2-7; no reliable D call. V was trimmed by 1 base and J by 0 bases, leaving 10 bases between them. CDR1 LNHNV and CDR2 YYDKDF come from the germline V gene (reference sequence). This CDR3 has 15 residues. CDR3 loop: CATSRGDMSSYEQYF. The DNA for the CDR3 is TGTGCCACCAGCAGAGGAGATATGAGCTCCTACGAGCAGTACTTC.

This chain uses TRBV14 with TRBJ1-5; possibly TRBD1 for D (6 bases). V lost 2 bases and J lost 9, with 11 bases in between. CDR1 and CDR2 from the germline V gene are SGHDN and FVKESK. CDR3 length equals 13 residues. CDR3 nucleotide sequence: TGTGCCAGCAGCCAAACCTACAGGGCGCCCCAGCATTTT. Encoded protein: CASSQTYRAPQHF.

V gene TRBV4-1 combines with J gene TRBJ2-3; TRBD2 aligns across 11 bases. This CDR3 comprises 17 residues. V was pared by 4 bases and J by 4 bases, with 10 bases of the junction left unmatched. CDR1 is MGHRA and CDR2 is YSYEKL in the germline V gene. CDR3 nucleotide sequence: TGCGCCAGCAGCCGCTACCCGACTAGCGGGGACGCAGATACGCAGTATTTT. Translating it yields CASSRYPTSGDADTQYF.

This sequence joins TRBV7-8 and TRBJ2-1, with 7 bases matching TRBD2. CDR1 and CDR2 (germline): SGHVS, FQNEAQ. The CDR3 extends over 16 amino acids. Unmatched junction bases numbered 8, after V lost 1 base and J lost 5 bases. The CDR3 reads CASSLERGLRHNEQFF. CDR3 nucleotide sequence: TGTGCCAGCAGCTTAGAGCGGGGTCTTAGACACAATGAGCAGTTCTTC.

This chain connects TRBV29-1 to TRBJ2-7; the match to TRBD1 covers 10 bases. Unmatched junction bases numbered 10, after V lost 6 bases and J lost 5 bases. Germline CDR1 is SQVTM and CDR2 is ANQGSEA. The CDR3 is made up of 14 amino acids. The CDR3 coding sequence is TGCAGCGTAGACCCGGGACAGGGGAGGAACGAGCAGTACTTC. This gives the protein CSVDPGQGRNEQYF.

The V call is TRBV5-1, the J call TRBJ2-3, with D uncertain. Per the germline V gene, CDR1 is SGHRS and CDR2 is YFSETQ. The CDR3 totals 15 residues. Trimming stripped 0 bases from V and 2 bases from J, with 10 bases between. The CDR3 spells CASSLDGGTTDTQYF. In nucleotides, the CDR3 is TGCGCCAGCAGCTTGGACGGCGGAACCACAGATACGCAGTATTTT.

The V gene is TRBV27, the J gene TRBJ1-2; 7 positions agree with TRBD1. J lost 3 bases, V lost 2 bases, and 3 bases had no gene match. The V gene's germline CDR1 is MNHEY and CDR2 SMNVEV (reference sequence). This CDR3 spans 14 amino acids. The CDR3 loop reads CASSLSDRDYGYTF. The CDR3 DNA reads as TGTGCCAGCAGTTTAAGTGACAGGGACTATGGCTACACCTTC.

V usage is TRBV4-3 and J usage is TRBJ1-5, with D possibly being TRBD1 (6 bases). Germline V gene data show CDR1 as LGHNA and CDR2 as YSLEER. Deletions cut 3 bases from V and 10 bases from J, with 16 bases between. The length of the CDR3 is 14 residues. The CDR3 region is CASSQATGSGPQHF. The CDR3 nucleotides are TGCGCCAGCAGCCAGGCGACAGGCTCGGGTCCCCAGCATTTT.